This T cell receptor (beta chain) was identified during a study of blood T cell repertoires in COVID-19. Overall study: Acute-phase and convalescent COVID-19 samples originated in the United States, Italy and Spain.

J was trimmed by 6 bases and V by 6 bases; bases with no gene match: 11. Germline lookup yields CDR1 MNHNY and CDR2 SVGAGI (reference sequence). The CDR3 has 15 amino acids. Original analysis: Quantification of nucleated cells was approximated via reference gene primer amplification. The data were produced by immunoSEQ multiplex PCR, yet TCRdb's version contains in-frame clones alone and is incomplete. V, J and clone size were drawn from that table, and D and trimming were deduced from the DNA. The repertoire includes tens of thousands of clones, 86% of them detected once, and more than 1.4% sits in the top ten.

This TCR was recovered from a woman aged 55-70 years with acute or convalescent COVID-19. Sequenced input: peripheral blood. This chain links TRBV6-6 with TRBJ1-5, with TRBD1 matching over 7 bases. The CDR3 coding sequence is TGTGCCAGCAGCCAGGGACAGCAATTTTTTCAGCCCCAGCATTTT. Translated, it gives CASSQGQQFFQPQHF.